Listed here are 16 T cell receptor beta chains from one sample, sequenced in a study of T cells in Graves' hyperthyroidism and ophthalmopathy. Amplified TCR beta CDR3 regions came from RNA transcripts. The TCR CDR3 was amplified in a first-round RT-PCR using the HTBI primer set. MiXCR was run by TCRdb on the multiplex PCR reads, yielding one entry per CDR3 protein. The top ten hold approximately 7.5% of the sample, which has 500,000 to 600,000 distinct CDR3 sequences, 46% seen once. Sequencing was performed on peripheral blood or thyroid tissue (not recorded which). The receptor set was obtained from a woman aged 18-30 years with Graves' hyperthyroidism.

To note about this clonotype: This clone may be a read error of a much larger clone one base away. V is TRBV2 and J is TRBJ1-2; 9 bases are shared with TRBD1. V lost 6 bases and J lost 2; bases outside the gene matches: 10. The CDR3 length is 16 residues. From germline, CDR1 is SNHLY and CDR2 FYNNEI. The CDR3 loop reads CASSPAGQGGNYGYTF. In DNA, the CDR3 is TGTGCCAGCAGCCCTGCGGGACAGGGTGGCAACTATGGCTACACCTTC.

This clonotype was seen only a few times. The CDR3 bases are TGTGCCAGCAGTTTATCTTCACTCCTTCTTCAAGGGGACACTGAAGCTTTCTTT. Its protein is CASSLSSLLLQGDTEAFF. This chain links TRBV27 with TRBJ1-1, with TRBD1 as a possible D gene (5 bases). CDR3 length equals 18 residues. Trimming pared 0 bases from V and 3 bases from J, leaving 20 bases between. Germline values: CDR1 MNHEY, CDR2 SMNVEV (reference sequence).

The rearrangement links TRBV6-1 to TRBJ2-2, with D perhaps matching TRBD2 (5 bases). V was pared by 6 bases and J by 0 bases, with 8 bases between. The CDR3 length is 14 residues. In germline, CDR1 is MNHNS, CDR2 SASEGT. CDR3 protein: CASRADANTGELFF. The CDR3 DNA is TGTGCCAGCAGAGCGGACGCGAACACCGGGGAGCTGTTTTTT.

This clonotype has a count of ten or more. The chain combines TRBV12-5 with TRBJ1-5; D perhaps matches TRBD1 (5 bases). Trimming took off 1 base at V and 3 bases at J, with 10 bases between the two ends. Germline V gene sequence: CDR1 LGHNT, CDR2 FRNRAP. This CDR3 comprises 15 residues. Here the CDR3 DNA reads TGTGCTAGTGGTTTGGCCGGACACCTCAATCAGCCCCAGCATTTT. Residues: CASGLAGHLNQPQHF.

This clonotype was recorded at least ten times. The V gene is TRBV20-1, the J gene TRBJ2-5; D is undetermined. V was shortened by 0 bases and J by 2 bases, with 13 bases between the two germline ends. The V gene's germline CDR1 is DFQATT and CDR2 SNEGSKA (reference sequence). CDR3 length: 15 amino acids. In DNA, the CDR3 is TGCAGTGCTAGAGATTCAGACAACCTACAAGAGACCCAGTACTTC. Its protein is CSARDSDNLQETQYF.

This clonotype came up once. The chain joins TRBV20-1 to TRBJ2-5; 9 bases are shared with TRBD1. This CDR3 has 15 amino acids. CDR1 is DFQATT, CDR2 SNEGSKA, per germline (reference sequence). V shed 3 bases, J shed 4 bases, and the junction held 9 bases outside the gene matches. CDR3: CSASLTDRGLETQYF. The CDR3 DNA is TGCAGTGCTAGCCTTACTGACAGGGGGTTAGAGACCCAGTACTTC.

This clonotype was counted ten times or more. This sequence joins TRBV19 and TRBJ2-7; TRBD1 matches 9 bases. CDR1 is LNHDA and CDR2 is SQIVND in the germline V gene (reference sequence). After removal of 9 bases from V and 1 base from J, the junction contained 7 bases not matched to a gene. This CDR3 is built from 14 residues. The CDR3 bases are TGTGCCAGCAGCCCCGGGACAGGGTCCTACGAGCAGTACTTC. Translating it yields CASSPGTGSYEQYF.

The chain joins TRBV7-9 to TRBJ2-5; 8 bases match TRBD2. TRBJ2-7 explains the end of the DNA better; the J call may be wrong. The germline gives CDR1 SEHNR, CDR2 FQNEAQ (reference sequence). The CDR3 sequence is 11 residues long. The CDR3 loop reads CASAGGDEQYF. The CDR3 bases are TGTGCCAGCGCCGGGGGGGACGAGCAGTACTTC.

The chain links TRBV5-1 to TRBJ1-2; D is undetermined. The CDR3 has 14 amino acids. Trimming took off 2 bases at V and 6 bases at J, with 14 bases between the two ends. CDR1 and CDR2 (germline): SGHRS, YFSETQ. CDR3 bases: TGCGCCAGCAGCTTCGTCGCGGGAGGGCATGGCTACACCTTC. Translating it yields CASSFVAGGHGYTF.

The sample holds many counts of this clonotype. The CDR3 sequence is CASSPQALSTEAFF. CDR3 nucleotides: TGTGCCAGCAGCCCACAGGCCTTGAGCACTGAAGCTTTCTTT. The genes are TRBV9 and TRBJ1-1, with D perhaps TRBD1 (5 bases). CDR3 length: 14 residues. Trimming cost V 4 bases and J 4 bases, with 14 bases left between them. CDR1 and CDR2 (germline): SGDLS, YYNGEE.

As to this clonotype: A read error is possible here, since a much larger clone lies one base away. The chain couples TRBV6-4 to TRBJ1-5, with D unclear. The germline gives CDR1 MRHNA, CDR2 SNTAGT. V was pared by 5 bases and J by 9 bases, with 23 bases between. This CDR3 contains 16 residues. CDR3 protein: CASSTQMEGGSVPQHF. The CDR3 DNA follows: TGTGCCAGCAGTACCCAAATGGAAGGAGGCTCGGTGCCCCAGCATTTT.

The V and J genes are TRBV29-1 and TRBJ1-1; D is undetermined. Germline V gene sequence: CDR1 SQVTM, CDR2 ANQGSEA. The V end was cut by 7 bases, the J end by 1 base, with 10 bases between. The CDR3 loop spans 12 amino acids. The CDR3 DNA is TGCAGCGCCCTAGGTCGGAACACTGAAGCTTTCTTT. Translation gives CSALGRNTEAFF.

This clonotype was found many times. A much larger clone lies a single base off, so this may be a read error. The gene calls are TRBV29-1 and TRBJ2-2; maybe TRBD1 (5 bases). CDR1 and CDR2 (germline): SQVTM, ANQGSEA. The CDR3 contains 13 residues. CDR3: CSATASNTEELFF. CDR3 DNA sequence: TGCAGCGCGACAGCCTCGAACACCGAGGAGCTGTTTTTT.

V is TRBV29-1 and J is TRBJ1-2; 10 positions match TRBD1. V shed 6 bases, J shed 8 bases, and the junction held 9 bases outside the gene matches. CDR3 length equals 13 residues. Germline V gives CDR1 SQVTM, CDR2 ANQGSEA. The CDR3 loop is CSVSTGGAGGYTF. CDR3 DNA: TGCAGCGTGTCGACAGGGGGCGCGGGGGGCTACACCTTC.

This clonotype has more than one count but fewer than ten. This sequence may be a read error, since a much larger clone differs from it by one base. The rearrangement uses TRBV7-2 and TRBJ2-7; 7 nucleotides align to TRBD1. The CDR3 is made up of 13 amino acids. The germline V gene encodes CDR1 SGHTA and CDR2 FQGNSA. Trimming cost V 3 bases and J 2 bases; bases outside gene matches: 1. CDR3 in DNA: TGTGCCAGCAGCTTCCAGGGGGCCTACGAGCAGTACTTC. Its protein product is CASSFQGAYEQYF.

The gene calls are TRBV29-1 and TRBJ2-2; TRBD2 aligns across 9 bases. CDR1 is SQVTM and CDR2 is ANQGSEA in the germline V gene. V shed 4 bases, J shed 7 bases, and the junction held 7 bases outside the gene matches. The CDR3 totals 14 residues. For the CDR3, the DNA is TGCAGCGTTGGGTTAGCGGGGGACCACGGGGAGCTGTTTTTT. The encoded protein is CSVGLAGDHGELFF.